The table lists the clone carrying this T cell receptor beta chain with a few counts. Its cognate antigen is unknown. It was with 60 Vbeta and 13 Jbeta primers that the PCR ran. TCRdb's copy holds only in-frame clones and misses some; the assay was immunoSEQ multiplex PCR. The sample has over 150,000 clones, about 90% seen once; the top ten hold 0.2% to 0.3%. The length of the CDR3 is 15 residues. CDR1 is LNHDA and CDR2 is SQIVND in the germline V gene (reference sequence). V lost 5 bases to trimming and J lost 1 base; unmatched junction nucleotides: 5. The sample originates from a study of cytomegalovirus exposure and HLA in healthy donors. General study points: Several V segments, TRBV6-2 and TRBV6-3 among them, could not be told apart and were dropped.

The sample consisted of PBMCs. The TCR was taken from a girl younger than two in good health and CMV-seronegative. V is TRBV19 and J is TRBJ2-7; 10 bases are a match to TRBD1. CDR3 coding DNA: TGTGCCAGTAGTTTCCGGGACAGGGGATCCTACGAGCAGTACTTC. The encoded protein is CASSFRDRGSYEQYF.